The text below deals with one TCR beta chain. Its antigen is currently unknown. This sample stems from a study of cytomegalovirus exposure and HLA in healthy donors. Study-level results: Analyzed later, most CMV-associated TCR beta chains appeared HLA-restricted. TCR beta sequences reportedly predicted most subjects' HLA-A and HLA-B alleles accurately.

13 Jbeta primers and 60 Vbeta primers were used for the PCR. The method was immunoSEQ multiplex PCR; TCRdb's version includes in-frame clones alone and lacks a portion of them. Here the sample spans fewer than 150,000 clones, 70% to 80% being singletons. The sequence was obtained from a woman in her forties or fifties in good health and CMV-seronegative. The sample comprised PBMCs.

The CDR3 sequence is CASSRNTAVGSYTEAFF. The CDR3 DNA sequence: TGTGCCAGCAGCCGTAATACAGCGGTGGGGAGTTACACTGAAGCTTTCTTT. The rearrangement joins TRBV11-2 to TRBJ1-1; D unclear. Trimming pared 5 bases from V and 3 bases from J, leaving 22 bases between. The CDR3 loop spans 17 amino acids. The germline gives CDR1 SGHAT, CDR2 FQNNGV.